This TCR beta chain was captured by sequencing in a study of T-cell reconstitution after alpha-beta-depleted transplantation in children. CDR1 is MRHNA and CDR2 is SNTAGT in the germline V gene. V dropped 4 bases and J dropped 5 bases, with 12 bases sitting between them. The CDR3 has 14 residues. This clonotype was observed at least ten times. This sample's TCRbeta library carried unique molecular identifier barcodes. TCRdb re-called the PCR reads through MiXCR, storing one row per CDR3 protein. The sample shows a few hundred thousand distinct CDR3 sequences, 9.7% of them seen only once. This material consisted of PBMCs from the stem cell graft donor, taken from the stem cell graft. The TCR was taken from a human donor who donated a stem cell graft to a child with SCID. The rearrangement links TRBV6-4 to TRBJ1-5; unclear D gene. CDR3 region: CASSVTAYDQPQHF. The CDR3 DNA reads TGTGCCAGCAGTGTCACTGCCTACGATCAGCCCCAGCATTTT.